A selection of T cell receptor beta chains follows, all from one sample in a study of blood T cell repertoires in COVID-19. The assay was immunoSEQ multiplex PCR, and TCRdb's table has in-frame clones only and misses some. The sample holds about 380,000 clones, 89% seen once. Source material: peripheral blood. Receptor source: a man in his forties or fifties with acute or convalescent COVID-19. The CDR3 runs from the conserved cysteine through the conserved F or W. A D gene is named only where the DNA matches it firmly. Clone size is shown for a subset of rows, as once, few, many or a class of expanded clone.

>TRBJ2-3|18|-|-|TRBV6-6
TGTGCCAGCAGTCGCCGCCCGGCGGGTCACACGGGCACAGATACGCAGTATTTT
CASSRRPAGHTGTDTQYF
>TRBJ1-3|16|-|-|TRBV18
TGTGCCAGCTCATCACAACCGGGAAGATGGCGAAACACCATATATTTT
CASSSQPGRWRNTIYF
>TRBJ1-4|15|-|-|TRBV11-1
TGTGCCAGCAGCTTAAGGAGGGGCACTAATGAAAAACTGTTTTTT
CASSLRRGTNEKLFF
>TRBJ2-7|13|-|-|TRBV3-1/TRBV3-2
TGTGCCAGCAGCGAAGGGACTGACTACGAGCAGTACTTC
CASSEGTDYEQYF
>TRBJ1-5|14|TRBD1|-|TRBV10-2
TGCGCCAGCAGCATACAGGGGTCCGGTCAGCCCCAGCATTTT
CASSIQGSGQPQHF
>TRBJ1-3|12|-|-|TRBV6-1
TGTGCCAGCAGTGAGTGGAGGAACACCATATATTTT
CASSEWRNTIYF
>TRBJ1-1|14|-|-|TRBV29-1
TGCAGCGTTGATTCCCGCCCAGGGGACACTGAAGCTTTCTTT
CSVDSRPGDTEAFF
>TRBJ1-4|16|-|-|TRBV5-6
TGTGCCAGCAGCTTGGCCTCGACAGGCGGTAATGAAAAACTGTTTTTT
CASSLASTGGNEKLFF
>TRBJ1-2|13|-|-|TRBV19
TGTGCCAGTAGTATGGAGAGCTACTATGGCTACACCTTC
CASSMESYYGYTF
>TRBJ2-1|16|TRBD2|once|TRBV5-6
TGTGCCAGCAGCTTGGCCACGGCGGGGGACTGGGATGAGCAGTTCTTC
CASSLATAGDWDEQFF
>TRBJ2-1|15|-|-|TRBV7-8
TGTGCCAGCAGCAAATCCGGGACATCCTACAATGAGCAGTTCTTC
CASSKSGTSYNEQFF
>TRBJ2-2|16|TRBD2|-|TRBV27
TGTGCCAGCAGTTTATTCACGGGAGGGTGGTCCGGGGAGCTGTTTTTT
CASSLFTGGWSGELFF
>TRBJ2-1|14|-|-|TRBV5-1
TGCGCCAGCAGCGGCGGGGCCTCCTACAATGAGCAGTTCTTC
CASSGGASYNEQFF
>TRBJ2-7|15|-|-|TRBV6-5
TGTGCCAGCAGTTACGTCCACAGCAGCTCCTACGAGCAGTACTTC
CASSYVHSSSYEQYF
>TRBJ2-3|15|-|-|TRBV27
TGTGCCAGCAGCAAGGGGACACGACGTACAGATACGCAGTATTTT
CASSKGTRRTDTQYF
>TRBJ2-2|16|-|-|TRBV18
TGTGCCAGCTCAGAGGCGCGGACTTTAAATGCCGGGGAGCTGTTTTTT
CASSEARTLNAGELFF
>TRBJ1-2|17|-|-|TRBV7-2
TGTGCCAGCAGCTCTCAACTGAGGGCCCGAGACGACTATGGCTACACCTTC
CASSSQLRARDDYGYTF
>TRBJ2-5|17|TRBD2|-|TRBV6-2/TRBV6-3
TGTGCCAGCAGTACAGGACTAGCGGGGGCCCAGGGGAAGACCCAGTACTTC
CASSTGLAGAQGKTQYF
>TRBJ2-1|15|-|-|TRBV5-1
TGCGCCAGCAGCTTGGATGCGGCCGGGGTCGATGAGCAGTTCTTC
CASSLDAAGVDEQFF
>TRBJ2-3|14|TRBD1|-|TRBV29-1
TGCAGCGTTGACGGGACAGGGGGGACAGATACGCAGTATTTT
CSVDGTGGTDTQYF
>TRBJ1-3|14|-|-|TRBV5-3
TGTGCCAGAAGCTTGCAGAAACCTGGAAACACCATATATTTT
CARSLQKPGNTIYF
>TRBJ2-7|12|TRBD1|once|TRBV2
TGTGCCAGCAGTGAAGAGGGGGCCCAACAGTACTTC
CASSEEGAQQYF
>TRBJ1-1|11|-|-|TRBV20-1
TGCAGTGCCGCGCAGAACACTGAAGCTTTCTTT
CSAAQNTEAFF
>TRBJ2-1|16|TRBD2|-|TRBV7-2
TGTGCCAGCAGCTTGTCCGGGACTAGCGGGCGAGAAGAGCAGTTCTTC
CASSLSGTSGREEQFF
>TRBJ2-7|14|-|-|TRBV28
TGTGCCAGCGAGAGGACGGAGGAACCCTACGAGCAGTACTTC
CASERTEEPYEQYF
>TRBJ1-4|14|-|once|TRBV6-5
TGTGCCAGCACCCTAACAGTCAATAATGAAAAACTGTTTTTT
CASTLTVNNEKLFF
>TRBJ2-1|13|TRBD1|-|TRBV19
TGTGCCAGCAACGGACAGGGGTTTAATGAGCAGTTCTTC
CASNGQGFNEQFF
>TRBJ1-1|14|-|-|TRBV18
TGTGCCAGCTCCCCCCCAGGAGGGAACACTGAAGCTTTCTTT
CASSPPGGNTEAFF
>TRBJ2-3|19|TRBD2|-|TRBV27
TGTGCCAGCAGTCCTCGGACTAGCGGGAGTGGCCTGAGGGGAGATACGCAGTATTTT
CASSPRTSGSGLRGDTQYF